Below are 30 T cell receptor beta chains sequenced from a single sample in a study of cytomegalovirus exposure and HLA in healthy donors. The study ran its PCR with 60 Vbeta and 13 Jbeta primers. Clones were read by immunoSEQ multiplex PCR, and TCRdb kept only the in-frame ones, dropping some. The profile covers around 150,000 clones, with about 80% appearing a single time and 5% to 8.5% taken by the ten largest. Sequenced material: PBMCs. Receptor source: a man in his forties in good health and CMV-seropositive.

The V and J genes are TRBV6-1 and TRBJ2-7; TRBD1 aligns across 7 bases. This CDR3 spans 13 amino acids. After removal of 6 bases from V and 6 bases from J, the junction contained 8 bases not matched to a gene. Germline CDR1 MNHNS, CDR2 SASEGT. CDR3 DNA: TGTGCCAGCAGATATACAGGGGCTGCCGAGCAGTACTTC. This translates into CASRYTGAAEQYF.

This clone turned up a few times. The chain uses TRBV10-3 and TRBJ1-2; weak D call: TRBD1 (6 bases). Germline V gene sequence: CDR1 ENHRY, CDR2 SYGVKD. The germline V and J ends were trimmed by 10 bases and 8 bases, with 20 bases remaining between them. This CDR3 has 13 amino acids. The CDR3 spells CATHHVGGWGYTF. The CDR3, as DNA: TGTGCCACCCATCACGTAGGGGGTTGGGGCTACACCTTC.

This chain uses TRBV11-3 with TRBJ2-1; the D gene is possibly TRBD2 (6 bases). Per the germline V gene, CDR1 is SGHNT and CDR2 is YENEEA. V lost 2 bases to trimming and J lost 3 bases, with 14 bases between them. This CDR3 comprises 16 residues. The CDR3 spells CASSLTGVSDYNEQFF. The CDR3 DNA is TGTGCCAGCAGCTTAACGGGAGTTTCAGACTACAATGAGCAGTTCTTC.

The V gene is TRBV6-1, the J gene TRBJ1-1; D is undetermined. This CDR3 has 11 residues. Deletions cut 7 bases from V and 5 bases from J, with 8 bases between. Looked up from germline, CDR1 is MNHNS and CDR2 is SASEGT. The CDR3 DNA is TGTGCCAGCACCGAGAGGACTGAAGCTTTCTTT. It yields the protein CASTERTEAFF.

This chain connects TRBV6-6 to TRBJ2-7; the match to TRBD2 covers 15 bases. The CDR3 totals 15 residues. With 5 bases clipped from V and 1 base from J, the junction kept 0 bases outside the gene matches. Germline V CDR1 and CDR2: MNHNY, SVGAGI (reference sequence). CDR3 nucleotides: TGTGCCAGCAGTGGACTAGCGGGAGGGTCCTACGAGCAGTACTTC. It specifies CASSGLAGGSYEQYF.

In DNA, the CDR3 is TGTGCCAGTGGGACTGCTAAGGGCACTGAAGCTTTCTTT. This codes for CASGTAKGTEAFF. The gene calls are TRBV2 and TRBJ1-1; D is possibly TRBD1 (5 bases). Germline-derived CDR1 and CDR2 are SNHLY and FYNNEI. The CDR3 is made up of 13 amino acids. V lost 9 bases to trimming and J lost 4 bases, with 15 bases between them.

The chain uses TRBV16 and TRBJ2-7; maybe TRBD2 (5 bases). Germline V gives CDR1 KGHSY, CDR2 FQNENV. Trimming removed 6 bases at V and 0 bases at J, with 9 bases between. This CDR3 has 13 residues. This chain's CDR3 is CASSVSASYEQYF. In DNA form, the CDR3 reads TGTGCCAGCAGTGTTAGCGCCTCCTACGAGCAGTACTTC. Variable domain in full (rest from reference TRBV16 and TRBJ2-7): GEEVAQTPKHLVRGEGQKAKLYCAPIKGHSYVFWYQQVLKNEFKFLISFQNENVFDETGMPKERFSAKCLPNSPCSLEIQATKLEDSAVYFCASSVSASYEQYFGPGTRLTVT.

This clone was seen a few times. V usage is TRBV30 and J usage is TRBJ2-5; 7 nucleotides agree with TRBD1. After removal of 0 bases from V and 0 bases from J, the junction contained 1 base not matched to a gene. Germline CDR1 and CDR2: GTSNPN and SVGIG (reference sequence). The CDR3 runs 14 residues. This chain's CDR3 is CAWSVQGYQETQYF. As DNA, the CDR3 is TGTGCCTGGAGTGTACAGGGGTACCAAGAGACCCAGTACTTC.

This clone showed up just a few times. The chain recombines TRBV27 with TRBJ1-2; 10 bases map to TRBD1. The CDR3 sequence is 15 residues long. With 5 bases clipped from V and 5 bases from J, the junction kept 8 bases outside the gene matches. CDR1 is MNHEY and CDR2 is SMNVEV in the germline V gene (reference sequence). This chain's CDR3 is CASSQSGTGAYGYTF. The CDR3 DNA is TGTGCCAGCAGTCAATCCGGGACAGGGGCATATGGCTACACCTTC.

V usage is TRBV6-5 and J usage is TRBJ1-4, with D unclear. Trimming took off 2 bases at V and 3 bases at J, with 10 bases between the two ends. This CDR3 has 15 amino acids. Germline V gives CDR1 MNHEY, CDR2 SVGAGI. CDR3: CASSYAATPNEKLFF. In DNA form, the CDR3 reads TGTGCCAGCAGTTACGCGGCAACCCCTAATGAAAAACTGTTTTTT.

The chain couples TRBV4-2 to TRBJ2-1; 7 bases agree with TRBD2. The trim removed 1 base at V and 4 bases at J, leaving 4 bases unmatched. There are 15 residues in the CDR3. Germline CDR1 is LGHNA and CDR2 is YNFKEQ. CDR3 in DNA: TGTGCCAGCAGCCAAGCGGGAGGTGATTACAATGAGCAGTTCTTC. It is translated as CASSQAGGDYNEQFF.

The chain uses TRBV2 and TRBJ2-5; D might be TRBD1 (6 bases). V lost 1 base and J lost 5, with 17 bases in between. Germline V lookup: CDR1 SNHLY, CDR2 FYNNEI. This CDR3 has 16 residues. The CDR3 nucleotides are TGTGCCAGCAGTGAAGAGGGCTGGGGGCGCGGGGAGACCCAGTACTTC. Amino acids: CASSEEGWGRGETQYF.

This clone was detected a few times. Sequence at one end of the junction differs from germline and may be a read error. The V call is TRBV7-9, the J call TRBJ2-7; 9 bases agree with TRBD1. The CDR3 contains 15 residues. Germline values: CDR1 SEHNR, CDR2 FQNEAQ (reference sequence). Written as DNA, the CDR3 is TGTTCCAGCAGTTCCACACAGGGGGCGGCCTACGAGCAGTACTTC. It encodes CSSSSTQGAAYEQYF.

The V and J genes are TRBV9 and TRBJ2-3; 7 nucleotides agree with TRBD2. Germline V CDR1 and CDR2: SGDLS, YYNGEE. This CDR3 comprises 16 residues. The J segment lost 2 bases and the V segment lost 0 bases, leaving 6 bases of the junction unmatched. The chain's CDR3 is CASSVVPSGPTDTQYF. The CDR3 DNA reads TGTGCCAGCAGCGTAGTGCCTAGCGGTCCCACAGATACGCAGTATTTT. Full variable domain (missing parts from reference TRBV9 and TRBJ2-3): DSGVTQTPKHLITATGQRVTLRCSPRSGDLSVYWYQQSLDQGLQFLIQYYNGEERAKGNILERFSAQQFPDLHSELNLSSLELGDSALYFCASSVVPSGPTDTQYFGPGTRLTVL.

The chain combines TRBV7-9 with TRBJ1-1; D uncertain. The CDR3 length is 12 residues. Germline CDR1 reads SEHNR; CDR2 reads FQNEAQ (reference sequence). The ends were cut back, 5 bases at V and 7 bases at J, with 11 bases in the middle. CDR3 nucleotide sequence: TGTGCCAGCAGCCCTTCATCGGTTGAAGCTTTCTTT. It specifies CASSPSSVEAFF.

V is TRBV10-3 and J is TRBJ2-7; D gene uncertain. The V gene lost 0 bases and the J gene lost 2 bases, with 11 bases spanning the gap. Germline V gene lookup returns CDR1 ENHRY and CDR2 SYGVKD. This CDR3 is built from 15 residues. This CDR3 is CAISESTPPTYEQYF. Here the CDR3 DNA reads TGTGCCATCAGTGAGTCGACACCTCCAACCTACGAGCAGTACTTC.

The V gene is TRBV19, the J gene TRBJ1-4; 8 nucleotides match TRBD1. The length of the CDR3 is 14 residues. J gave up 0 bases and V 9 bases, and 3 bases lay outside the gene matches. Germline V gene lookup returns CDR1 LNHDA and CDR2 SQIVND (reference sequence). Here the CDR3 reads CASTDRATNEKLFF. CDR3 DNA: TGTGCCAGCACGGACAGGGCAACTAATGAAAAACTGTTTTTT.

The sample holds one count of this clone. The chain carries TRBV2 and TRBJ2-5, with 7 positions matching TRBD1. V dropped 7 bases and J dropped 3; count of bases not matched to a gene: 5. Germline CDR1 SNHLY, CDR2 FYNNEI. This CDR3 has 13 residues. The CDR3 region has the DNA TGTGCCAGCACGTTTGGGACAGAAGAGACCCAGTACTTC. It encodes CASTFGTEETQYF.

This sequence joins TRBV25-1 and TRBJ2-1; 8 nucleotides agree with TRBD2. The CDR3 is 14 amino acids. V lost 3 bases to trimming and J lost 3 bases; unmatched junction nucleotides: 1. Germline CDR1 MGHDK, CDR2 SYGVNS. The CDR3 coding sequence is TGTGCCAGCAGTGATCTAGCGGGCTACAATGAGCAGTTCTTC. This encodes CASSDLAGYNEQFF.

This rearrangement joins TRBV6-5 to TRBJ2-5, with D perhaps matching TRBD2 (5 bases). With 10 bases removed from V and 4 bases from J, the gap between germline ends came to 13 bases. The germline V gene has CDR1 MNHEY and CDR2 SVGAGI. This CDR3 has 12 amino acids. CDR3 in DNA: TGTGCCACAGGCGGGTATCGAGAGACCCAGTACTTC. It specifies CATGGYRETQYF.

The chain has TRBV18 and TRBJ2-5, with 8 bases aligning to TRBD1. Germline trimming cut 4 bases from V and 5 bases from J; bases unmatched to any gene: 9. CDR3 length equals 15 residues. Looked up from germline, CDR1 is KGHSH and CDR2 is LQKENI. CDR3 loop: CASSLRTGSPETQYF. The CDR3 region has the DNA TGTGCCAGCTCACTACGGACAGGGTCTCCGGAGACCCAGTACTTC. The full variable domain, with the rest looked up from reference TRBV18 and TRBJ2-5, is NAGVMQNPRHLVRRRGQEARLRCSPMKGHSHVYWYRQLPEEGLKFMVYLQKENIIDESGMPKERFSAEFPKEGPSILRIQQVVRGDSAAYFCASSLRTGSPETQYFGPGTRLLVL.

V gene TRBV6-5 combines with J gene TRBJ1-2; 8 positions agree with TRBD1. V gave up 2 bases and J gave up 4 bases; unmatched junction bases: 9. The CDR3 runs 16 residues. Germline assignment: CDR1 MNHEY and CDR2 SVGAGI. CDR3 nucleotides: TGTGCCAGCAGTTACGACTTCAGGGGGCTCGGCTATGGCTACACCTTC. Its protein product is CASSYDFRGLGYGYTF.

The CDR3 sequence: CASSGDREYQPQHF. In DNA, the CDR3 is TGTGCCAGCAGTGGGGACAGGGAATATCAGCCCCAGCATTTT. This chain uses TRBV2 with TRBJ1-5; 9 positions match TRBD1. Trimming took 4 bases from V and 5 from J; bases not matched to a gene: 3. In germline, CDR1 is SNHLY, CDR2 FYNNEI. CDR3 size: 14 residues.

The chain links TRBV29-1 to TRBJ2-5; D is possibly TRBD2 (5 bases). Germline lookup yields CDR1 SQVTM and CDR2 ANQGSEA. This CDR3 is 13 amino acids long. The V end was cut by 5 bases, the J end by 0 bases, with 10 bases between. The CDR3: CSVYERNQETQYF. CDR3 bases: TGCAGCGTTTATGAGCGGAACCAAGAGACCCAGTACTTC.

This clone was recorded at least ten times. The V gene is TRBV5-6, the J gene TRBJ1-2, with D hard to call. The length of the CDR3 is 14 residues. V was trimmed by 4 bases and J by 4 bases, leaving 14 bases between them. The germline CDR1 and CDR2 sequences are SGHDT and YYEEEE. The CDR3 sequence is CASSGIQATYGYTF. The CDR3 bases are TGTGCCAGCAGCGGAATTCAGGCAACCTATGGCTACACCTTC.

V and J are TRBV28 and TRBJ2-2; 7 bases agree with TRBD2. Trimming took 7 bases from V and 4 from J; bases not matched to a gene: 9. From germline, CDR1 is MDHEN and CDR2 SYDVKM. The CDR3 runs 15 residues. In nucleotides, the CDR3 is TGTGCCAGCACCTTGGCGAGCGGGACCACCGGGGAGCTGTTTTTT. Translated, it gives CASTLASGTTGELFF. The entire variable domain, with the rest obtained from reference TRBV28 and TRBJ2-2, is as follows: DVKVTQSSRYLVKRTGEKVFLECVQDMDHENMFWYRQDPGLGLRLIYFSYDVKMKEKGDIPEGYSVSREKKERFSLILESASTNQTSMYLCASTLASGTTGELFFGEGSRLTVL.

This clone appeared once. This chain uses TRBV27 with TRBJ2-7; TRBD1 matches 10 bases. The CDR3 covers 15 residues. The ends lost 4 bases at V and 4 bases at J; junction bases unmatched: 7. Germline V gene data show CDR1 as MNHEY and CDR2 as SMNVEV (reference sequence). CDR3 bases: TGTGCCAGCAGTTCCCCGGACAGGGGGAGATACGAGCAGTACTTC. Residues: CASSSPDRGRYEQYF.

J is TRBJ1-5 and V is TRBV5-1; D is ambiguous. This CDR3 has 14 amino acids. Germline V gives CDR1 SGHRS, CDR2 YFSETQ. V was shortened by 0 bases and J by 4 bases, with 8 bases between the two germline ends. For the CDR3, the DNA is TGCGCCAGCAGCTTGGAAGGAGGGAATCAGCCCCAGCATTTT. Amino acids: CASSLEGGNQPQHF.

The gene calls are TRBV10-1 and TRBJ2-5; TRBD1 agrees at 9 bases. The CDR3 spans 16 residues. The germline V gene encodes CDR1 WNHNN and CDR2 SYGVQD (reference sequence). With V trimmed by 2 bases and J by 4 bases, 8 bases remained unmatched. The CDR3 bases are TGCGCCAGCAGTGAGCAGCGGACAGGGGAAGTAGAGACCCAGTACTTC. It codes for CASSEQRTGEVETQYF.

The chain employs TRBV4-1 and TRBJ1-5; unclear D gene. Trimming took 1 base from V and 2 from J, leaving 9 bases between them. CDR1 MGHRA and CDR2 YSYEKL come from the germline V gene. This CDR3 has 15 amino acids. The CDR3 DNA reads as TGCGCCAGCAGCCAAGTCTATTTGGGCAATCAGCCCCAGCATTTT. Translated: CASSQVYLGNQPQHF.